One sample yielded the 27 T cell receptor beta chains listed below, sequenced in a study of T cell responses to AZD1222 COVID-19 vaccine. TCRdb's copy holds only in-frame clones and misses some; the assay was immunoSEQ multiplex PCR. The sample carries 80,000 or so clones, around four fifths recorded once. The source material was peripheral blood, sampled on day 0 of AZD1222 vaccination. Receptors originate from an adult in good health.

The V and J genes are TRBV6-6 and TRBJ2-3, with 7 bases that match TRBD2. Germline loops: CDR1 MNHNY, CDR2 SVGAGI (reference sequence). This CDR3 contains 14 residues. Losses at the gene ends were 4 bases for V and 2 bases for J; bases not matched to a gene: 3. CDR3 bases: TGTGCCAGCAGTTTTAGCGGGCTCACAGATACGCAGTATTTT. It codes for CASSFSGLTDTQYF.

This clone has more than one count but fewer than ten. The V gene is TRBV7-8, the J gene TRBJ1-5; 7 positions match TRBD1. Looked up from germline, CDR1 is SGHVS and CDR2 is FQNEAQ. With 5 bases clipped from V and 6 bases from J, the junction kept 10 bases outside the gene matches. The CDR3 runs 15 residues. This CDR3 reads CASSQTGSGGQPQHF. The CDR3 region has the DNA TGTGCCAGCAGCCAGACAGGGAGTGGGGGTCAGCCCCAGCATTTT.

The rearrangement joins TRBV3-1 (or the pseudogene TRBV3-2) to TRBJ1-4; maybe TRBD1 (5 bases). Germline CDR1 is LGHDT and CDR2 is YNNKEL (reference sequence). V lost 2 bases and J 7 bases, leaving 20 bases between the germline ends. CDR3 length equals 17 residues. For the CDR3, the DNA is TGTGCCAGCAGCCAAAGAGCGTCAGGGCAGGCGGTTGAAAAACTGTTTTTT. Protein sequence: CASSQRASGQAVEKLFF.

The genes are TRBV5-6 and TRBJ1-2; weak D call: TRBD1 (5 bases). The CDR3 consists of 15 residues. Trimming left V 2 bases short and J 8 bases short, with 19 bases between. CDR1 SGHDT and CDR2 YYEEEE come from the germline V gene. The CDR3 DNA reads TGTGCCAGCAGCTTCGACGGCAGGGACCTGGGAGGCTACACCTTC. Translation: CASSFDGRDLGGYTF. The full variable domain, its missing parts supplied by reference TRBV5-6 and TRBJ1-2, is DAGVTQSPTHLIKTRGQQVTLRCSPKSGHDTVSWYQQALGQGPQFIFQYYEEEERQRGNFPDRFSGHQFPNYSSELNVNALLLGDSALYLCASSFDGRDLGGYTFGSGTRLTVV.

J is TRBJ1-5 and V is TRBV7-2; D possibly corresponds to TRBD1 (6 bases). This CDR3 has 14 amino acids. V was pared by 6 bases and J by 0 bases, with 9 bases between. Germline V gives CDR1 SGHTA, CDR2 FQGNSA. CDR3 sequence reads: CASSPQGSNQPQHF. The CDR3 coding sequence is TGTGCCAGCAGTCCACAGGGTAGCAATCAGCCCCAGCATTTT.

Worth noting for this clone: The junction and the germline gene differ at one end; a read error may be behind it. The chain recombines TRBV6-1 with TRBJ2-4; 8 bases agree with TRBD1. In germline, CDR1 is MNHNS, CDR2 SASEGT. The CDR3 consists of 12 residues. The CDR3 region is CASSELYGTGNF. CDR3 nucleotide sequence: TGTGCCAGCAGTGAACTTTATGGGACAGGTAACTTC.

The chain employs TRBV6-5 and TRBJ2-1; D is unclear. Per germline, CDR1 MNHEY and CDR2 SVGAGI. Deletions cut 7 bases from V and 4 bases from J, with 14 bases between. The CDR3 has 14 residues. In DNA, the CDR3 is TGTGCCAGCACCCACAATGGGCCTTACAATGAGCAGTTCTTC. Amino acid sequence: CASTHNGPYNEQFF.

The chain links TRBV7-2 to TRBJ2-3, with D perhaps being TRBD1 or TRBD2 (6 bases each). The germline V gene has CDR1 SGHTA and CDR2 FQGNSA. The CDR3 has 16 amino acids. The germline V and J ends were trimmed by 1 base and 6 bases, with 17 bases remaining between them. CDR3 sequence: CASSLGGGPRGDTQYF. Here the CDR3 DNA reads TGTGCCAGCAGCTTAGGTGGGGGGCCCCGAGGGGATACGCAGTATTTT. The whole variable domain, filled in from reference TRBV7-2 and TRBJ2-3, reads GAGVSQSPSNKVTEKGKDVELRCDPISGHTALYWYRQSLGQGLEFLIYFQGNSAPDKSGLPSDRFSAERTGGSVSTLTIQRTQQEDSAVYLCASSLGGGPRGDTQYFGPGTRLTVL.

The rearrangement links TRBV6-5 to TRBJ2-1; 9 bases are a match to TRBD2. Germline V gene lookup returns CDR1 MNHEY and CDR2 SVGAGI. The CDR3 has 15 amino acids. V shed 2 bases and J 5 bases; nucleotides not matched to a gene: 4. The CDR3 loop is CASSYSGGLHNEQFF. Here the CDR3 DNA reads TGTGCCAGCAGTTACAGCGGGGGGCTTCACAATGAGCAGTTCTTC.

J is TRBJ1-1 and V is TRBV5-6; D remains ambiguous. The CDR3 has 14 residues. Trimming took off 3 bases at V and 4 bases at J, with 13 bases between the two ends. The germline gives CDR1 SGHDT, CDR2 YYEEEE. CDR3 sequence (DNA): TGTGCCAGCAGCTACGATTTGGGTAGCACTGAAGCTTTCTTT. Translating gives CASSYDLGSTEAFF. Together with reference TRBV5-6 and TRBJ1-1, the CDR3 gives the full variable domain: DAGVTQSPTHLIKTRGQQVTLRCSPKSGHDTVSWYQQALGQGPQFIFQYYEEEERQRGNFPDRFSGHQFPNYSSELNVNALLLGDSALYLCASSYDLGSTEAFFGQGTRLTVV.

V is TRBV6-5 and J is TRBJ2-3, with D maybe TRBD2 (5 bases). The CDR3 covers 14 residues. V lost 5 bases and J 2 bases, leaving 11 bases between the germline ends. Germline lookup yields CDR1 MNHEY and CDR2 SVGAGI. The CDR3 reads CASSRDYDTDTQYF. As DNA, the CDR3 is TGTGCCAGCAGTCGAGACTATGACACAGATACGCAGTATTTT.

This clone was seen a handful of times. The chain recombines TRBV7-2 with TRBJ2-6; 8 positions agree with TRBD1. Unmatched junction bases numbered 5, after V lost 5 bases and J lost 2 bases. CDR3 size: 16 residues. CDR1 SGHTA and CDR2 FQGNSA come from the germline V gene. CDR3 region: CASSPTQGAGANVLTF. CDR3 sequence (DNA): TGTGCCAGCAGCCCTACACAGGGGGCTGGGGCCAACGTCCTGACTTTC. The full variable domain, its missing parts supplied by reference TRBV7-2 and TRBJ2-6, is GAGVSQSPSNKVTEKGKDVELRCDPISGHTALYWYRQSLGQGLEFLIYFQGNSAPDKSGLPSDRFSAERTGGSVSTLTIQRTQQEDSAVYLCASSPTQGAGANVLTFGAGSRLTVL.

V gene TRBV7-2 combines with J gene TRBJ1-1; the match to TRBD1 covers 7 bases. Germline V gene data show CDR1 as SGHTA and CDR2 as FQGNSA. The CDR3 covers 14 residues. V lost 3 bases and J lost 5; bases outside the gene matches: 6. CDR3 residues: CASSFGTATTEAFF. For the CDR3, the DNA is TGTGCCAGCAGCTTTGGGACAGCAACAACTGAAGCTTTCTTT.

J is TRBJ1-1 and V is TRBV7-8; D may be TRBD1 (5 bases). The CDR3 has 14 residues. Germline CDR1 reads SGHVS; CDR2 reads FQNEAQ. Trimming cost V 1 base and J 0 bases, with 6 bases left between them. The CDR3 DNA sequence: TGTGCCAGCAGCTTAGGGACAATGAACACTGAAGCTTTCTTT. Its translation is CASSLGTMNTEAFF.

The V and J genes are TRBV24-1 and TRBJ1-5; D uncertain. This CDR3 contains 14 residues. From germline, CDR1 is KGHDR and CDR2 SFDVKD. Between the trimmed V and J ends, which lost 0 bases and 0 bases, there was a span of 2 bases. As DNA, the CDR3 is TGTGCCACCAGTGATTTGAATAGCAATCAGCCCCAGCATTTT. Residues: CATSDLNSNQPQHF.

This clone appeared a few times. The V call is TRBV9, the J call TRBJ2-7; 13 positions match TRBD2. CDR1 and CDR2 (germline): SGDLS, YYNGEE. CDR3 size: 15 residues. With V trimmed by 6 bases and J by 7 bases, 10 bases remained unmatched. CDR3 protein: CASTTGTSGIEEQYF. The DNA of the CDR3 is TGTGCCAGCACCACCGGGACTAGCGGGATAGAGGAGCAGTACTTC.

The chain has TRBV4-1 and TRBJ1-6; D gene uncertain. Germline V gene lookup returns CDR1 MGHRA and CDR2 YSYEKL. V shed 0 bases and J shed 0 bases, with 9 bases lying between them. CDR3 length equals 17 residues. CDR3 coding DNA: TGCGCCAGCAGCCAAGAACAAGGGAGCTCCTATAATTCACCCCTCCACTTT. This encodes CASSQEQGSSYNSPLHF.

CDR3 nucleotide sequence: TGTGCCAGCAGCTTACAGGGGGGTAGGGAGACCCAGTACTTC. As protein: CASSLQGGRETQYF. The chain uses TRBV7-8 and TRBJ2-5, with D tentatively TRBD1 (7 bases). CDR3 size: 14 residues. Trimming cost V 2 bases and J 5 bases, with 12 bases left between them. Germline values: CDR1 SGHVS, CDR2 FQNEAQ.

The V gene is TRBV4-3, the J gene TRBJ2-3; 8 bases map to TRBD2. Germline CDR1 LGHNA, CDR2 YSLEER. Trimming took 4 bases from V and 3 from J; bases not matched to a gene: 15. This CDR3 is built from 18 residues. The CDR3, as DNA: TGCGCCAGCAGCCTTGAACTGGGGGCGGGGGGTCGGACAGATACGCAGTATTTT. Its translation is CASSLELGAGGRTDTQYF.

This chain uses TRBV27 with TRBJ2-7; a possible D gene is TRBD2 (6 bases). This CDR3 is built from 15 residues. Deletions cut 4 bases from V and 0 bases from J, with 13 bases between. The V gene's germline CDR1 is MNHEY and CDR2 SMNVEV (reference sequence). The CDR3 sequence is CASSSQFGGSYEQYF. CDR3 DNA sequence: TGTGCCAGCAGTTCCCAATTCGGGGGCTCCTACGAGCAGTACTTC.

The V call is TRBV7-9, the J call TRBJ1-1, with D maybe TRBD1 (6 bases). CDR3 size: 16 residues. CDR1 is SEHNR and CDR2 is FQNEAQ in the germline V gene (reference sequence). V was cut by 2 bases and J by 5 bases, with 18 bases left in between. The CDR3 DNA follows: TGTGCCAGCAGCTTAAAACGGACAGTTTTGGTTACTGAAGCTTTCTTT. This codes for CASSLKRTVLVTEAFF.

A single count supports this clone. The chain carries TRBV7-8 and TRBJ1-2, with D perhaps matching TRBD1 (6 bases). V was shortened by 5 bases and J by 7 bases, with 17 bases between the two germline ends. The CDR3 loop spans 14 amino acids. Germline V gene lookup returns CDR1 SGHVS and CDR2 FQNEAQ. The CDR3 region has the DNA TGTGCCAGCAGCCGCGGCCAGGGGTCGGGTGGCTACACCTTC. Translation gives CASSRGQGSGGYTF.

The rearrangement uses TRBV19 and TRBJ1-5; no clear D gene. CDR3 length: 15 amino acids. With 3 bases removed from V and 6 bases from J, the gap between germline ends came to 15 bases. The V gene's germline CDR1 is LNHDA and CDR2 SQIVND (reference sequence). CDR3 bases: TGTGCCAGTAGTATCGGGTGGGGTTCAGGTCAGCCCCAGCATTTT. Its translation is CASSIGWGSGQPQHF. Drawing the rest from reference TRBV19 and TRBJ1-5, the complete variable domain is DGGITQSPKYLFRKEGQNVTLSCEQNLNHDAMYWYRQDPGQGLRLIYYSQIVNDFQKGDIAEGYSVSREKKESFPLTVTSAQKNPTAFYLCASSIGWGSGQPQHFGDGTRLSIL.

V is TRBV6-5 and J is TRBJ2-1; D is ambiguous. This CDR3 contains 12 residues. Germline V gives CDR1 MNHEY, CDR2 SVGAGI. Trimming left V 4 bases short and J 8 bases short, with 9 bases between. In DNA form, the CDR3 reads TGTGCCAGCAGTTCCCGGTGGGATGAGCAGTTCTTC. This encodes CASSSRWDEQFF.

DNA of the CDR3: TGTGCCAGCAGTGAAGGAAGGGGGCCAACCTACGAGCAGTACTTC. Protein product: CASSEGRGPTYEQYF. This rearrangement joins TRBV25-1 to TRBJ2-7, with TRBD1 matching over 7 bases. The CDR3 length is 15 residues. V dropped 2 bases and J dropped 2; count of bases not matched to a gene: 6. Germline V gene lookup returns CDR1 MGHDK and CDR2 SYGVNS.

This clone has only a few counts. The chain is built from TRBV7-9 and TRBJ2-2, with 10 bases fitting TRBD1. CDR3 length equals 15 residues. After removal of 5 bases from V and 3 bases from J, the junction contained 3 bases not matched to a gene. The germline V gene has CDR1 SEHNR and CDR2 FQNEAQ (reference sequence). The CDR3 reads CASSGTGVDTGELFF. DNA for the CDR3: TGTGCCAGCAGCGGGACAGGGGTTGACACCGGGGAGCTGTTTTTT.

The genes are TRBV10-3 and TRBJ1-6; no definite D call. The V end lost 11 bases, the J end lost 0 bases, and 11 bases lay between the germline ends. Germline loops: CDR1 ENHRY, CDR2 SYGVKD. The CDR3 totals 14 residues. This CDR3 reads CAASEYSYNSPLHF. The DNA for the CDR3 is TGTGCCGCATCTGAATACTCCTATAATTCACCCCTCCACTTT.